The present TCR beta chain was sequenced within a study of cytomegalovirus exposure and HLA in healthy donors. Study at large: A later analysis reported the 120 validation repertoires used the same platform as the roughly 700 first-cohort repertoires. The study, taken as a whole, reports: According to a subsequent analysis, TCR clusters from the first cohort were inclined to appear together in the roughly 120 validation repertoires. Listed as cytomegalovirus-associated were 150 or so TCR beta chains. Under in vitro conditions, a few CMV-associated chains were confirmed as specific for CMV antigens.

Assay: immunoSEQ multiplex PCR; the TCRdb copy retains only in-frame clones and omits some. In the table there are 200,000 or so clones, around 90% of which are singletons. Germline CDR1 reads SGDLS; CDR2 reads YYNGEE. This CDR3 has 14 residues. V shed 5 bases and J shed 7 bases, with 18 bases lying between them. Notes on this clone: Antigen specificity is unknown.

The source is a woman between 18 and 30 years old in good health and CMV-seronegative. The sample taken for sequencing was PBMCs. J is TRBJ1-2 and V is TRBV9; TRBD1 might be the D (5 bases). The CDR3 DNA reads TGTGCCAGCAGGGAGGGGCGGATCGGGGGTGGCTACACCTTC. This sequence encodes CASREGRIGGGYTF. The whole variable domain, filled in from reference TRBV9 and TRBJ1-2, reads DSGVTQTPKHLITATGQRVTLRCSPRSGDLSVYWYQQSLDQGLQFLIQYYNGEERAKGNILERFSAQQFPDLHSELNLSSLELGDSALYFCASREGRIGGGYTFGSGTRLTVV.